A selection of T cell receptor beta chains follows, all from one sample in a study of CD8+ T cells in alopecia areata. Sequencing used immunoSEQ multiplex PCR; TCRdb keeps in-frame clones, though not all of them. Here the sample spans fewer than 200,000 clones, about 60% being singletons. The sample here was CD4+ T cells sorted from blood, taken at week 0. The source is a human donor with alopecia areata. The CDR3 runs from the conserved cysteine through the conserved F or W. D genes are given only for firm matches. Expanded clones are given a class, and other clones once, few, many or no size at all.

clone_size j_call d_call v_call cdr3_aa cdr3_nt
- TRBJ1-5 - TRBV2 CASSEVLGMPQHF TGTGCCAGCAGTGAAGTTCTTGGGATGCCCCAGCATTTT
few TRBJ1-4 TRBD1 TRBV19 CASSPSGGRGNEKLFF TGTGCCAGTAGTCCCTCAGGGGGTCGAGGTAATGAAAAACTGTTTTTT
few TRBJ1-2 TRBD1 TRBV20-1 CSADRGVGYTF TGCAGTGCTGACAGGGGGGTTGGCTACACCTTC
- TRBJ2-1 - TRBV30 CAWSGIAARYNEQFF TGTGCCTGGAGTGGGATAGCGGCTAGATACAATGAGCAGTTCTTC
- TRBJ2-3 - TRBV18 CASSQSRADTQYF TGTGCCAGCTCCCAATCTCGGGCAGATACGCAGTATTTT
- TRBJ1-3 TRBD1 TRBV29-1 CSGPCWGQTNDSGNTIYF TGCAGCGGTCCCTGCTGGGGACAGACTAACGACTCTGGAAACACCATATATTTT
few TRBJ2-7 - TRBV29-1 CSVFWGWGAVHEQYF TGCAGCGTTTTTTGGGGATGGGGCGCGGTGCACGAGCAGTACTTC
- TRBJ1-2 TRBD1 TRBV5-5 CASSDRTGFGYTF TGTGCCAGCAGCGATCGGACAGGGTTTGGCTACACCTTC
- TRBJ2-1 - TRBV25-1 CASSVRTSYNEQFF TGTGCCAGCAGTGTCAGGACTTCCTACAATGAGCAGTTCTTC
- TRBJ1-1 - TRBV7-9 CASSLVDTEAFF TGTGCCAGCAGCTTAGTTGACACTGAAGCTTTCTTT
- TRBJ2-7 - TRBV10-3 CAITPTAYHEQYF TGTGCCATCACCCCCACGGCTTACCACGAGCAGTACTTC
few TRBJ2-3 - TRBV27 CASSPRARGGIGTDTQYF TGTGCCAGCAGTCCACGGGCAAGAGGGGGTATCGGCACAGATACGCAGTATTTT
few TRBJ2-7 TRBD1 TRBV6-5 CASSYRGQGANEQYF TGTGCCAGCAGTTACCGAGGACAGGGGGCCAACGAGCAGTACTTC
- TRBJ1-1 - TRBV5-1 CASSLWQGETEAFF TGCGCCAGCAGCTTATGGCAGGGAGAGACTGAAGCTTTCTTT
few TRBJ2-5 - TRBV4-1 CASSTPGEVETQYF TGCGCCAGCAGCACCCCGGGGGAGGTGGAGACCCAGTACTTC
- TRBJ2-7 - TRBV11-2 CASSPRGSYEQYF TGTGCCAGCAGCCCCCGGGGTTCCTACGAGCAGTACTTC
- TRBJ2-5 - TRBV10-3 CAISESLRETQYF TGTGCCATCAGTGAGTCGCTGAGGGAGACCCAGTACTTC
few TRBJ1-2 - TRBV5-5 CASSLAAGSYGYTF TGTGCCAGCAGCTTGGCTGCCGGATCCTATGGCTACACCTTC
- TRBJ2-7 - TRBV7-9 CASSGGLYPPYEQYF TGTGCCAGCAGCGGGGGCCTTTATCCCCCCTACGAGCAGTACTTC
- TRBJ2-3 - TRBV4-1 CASSQGEPRGTQYF TGCGCCAGCAGCCAAGGCGAGCCGAGGGGGACGCAGTATTTT
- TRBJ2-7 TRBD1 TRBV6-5 CASRGTGRDEQYF TGTGCCAGCAGGGGGACAGGTCGCGACGAGCAGTACTTC
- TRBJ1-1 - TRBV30 CAWSVLSTLNTEAFF TGTGCCTGGAGTGTACTCTCGACCTTGAACACTGAAGCTTTCTTT
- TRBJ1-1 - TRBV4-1 CASSPWGFAEAFF TGCGCCAGCAGCCCGTGGGGGTTCGCTGAAGCTTTCTTT
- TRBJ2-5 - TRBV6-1 CASSEAAPRETQYF TGTGCCAGCAGTGAAGCCGCGCCCCGGGAGACCCAGTACTTC
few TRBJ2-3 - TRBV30 CAWSRKDPTDTQYF TGTGCCTGGAGTCGGAAGGATCCCACAGATACGCAGTATTTT
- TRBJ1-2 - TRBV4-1 CASSQGQAGDSYTF TGCGCCAGCAGCCAAGGTCAGGCAGGGGATAGCTACACCTTC
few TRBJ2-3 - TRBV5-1 CASSLGTTDTQYF TGCGCCAGCAGCTTGGGAACTACAGATACGCAGTATTTT
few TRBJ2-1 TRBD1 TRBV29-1 CSASGRGQGALIEQFF TGCAGCGCCTCCGGTAGGGGACAGGGGGCGTTAATTGAGCAGTTCTTC
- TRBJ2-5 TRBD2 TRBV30 CAWSGPGGVTQYF TGTGCCTGGAGTGGACCGGGGGGGGTGACCCAGTACTTC
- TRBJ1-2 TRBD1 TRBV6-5 CASTRGQIYGYTF TGTGCCAGCACTCGGGGACAGATCTATGGCTACACCTTC
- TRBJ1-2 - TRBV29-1 CSVVPLLGGGYGYTF TGCAGCGTAGTCCCTCTTCTGGGTGGCGGGTATGGCTACACCTTC
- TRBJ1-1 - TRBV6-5 CASITLGGTEAFF TGTGCCAGCATAACTTTAGGGGGCACTGAAGCTTTCTTT
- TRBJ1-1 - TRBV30 CAWMDSPMNTEAFF TGTGCCTGGATGGACAGCCCCATGAACACTGAAGCTTTCTTT
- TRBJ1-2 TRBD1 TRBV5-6 CASSLSSTGSYGYTF TGTGCCAGCAGCTTAAGTTCGACAGGGAGCTATGGCTACACCTTC
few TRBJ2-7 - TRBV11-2 CASSLEVGTYEQYF TGTGCCAGCAGCTTAGAAGTGGGAACCTACGAGCAGTACTTC
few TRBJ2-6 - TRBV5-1 CASSDPGVANVLTF TGCGCCAGCAGCGACCCTGGGGTTGCCAACGTCCTGACTTTC
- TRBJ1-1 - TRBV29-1 CSVESRVGGEAFF TGCAGCGTTGAGAGTAGGGTGGGCGGTGAAGCTTTCTTT
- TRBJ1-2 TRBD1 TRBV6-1 CASSAGTGVLFLHGYTF TGTGCCAGCAGTGCTGGGACAGGGGTTTTATTTTTGCATGGCTACACCTTC
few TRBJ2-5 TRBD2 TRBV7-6 CASSLDPSGGAQYF TGTGCCAGCAGCTTAGACCCTAGCGGGGGAGCCCAGTACTTC
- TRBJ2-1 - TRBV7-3 CASSKQGTGGNEQFF TGTGCCAGCAGTAAACAGGGGACTGGTGGCAATGAGCAGTTCTTC
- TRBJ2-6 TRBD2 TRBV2 CASRPGLQTWRANVLTF TGTGCCAGCAGACCGGGACTACAGACCTGGAGGGCCAACGTCCTGACTTTC
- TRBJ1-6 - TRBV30 CAWSLGIGSPLHF TGTGCCTGGAGTTTGGGGATCGGTTCACCCCTCCACTTT
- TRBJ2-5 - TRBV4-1 CASSRTQGNRETQYF TGCGCCAGCAGCCGTACTCAGGGGAACCGGGAGACCCAGTACTTC
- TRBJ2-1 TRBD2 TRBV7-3 CASSPRGGPYNEQFF TGTGCCAGCAGTCCTCGGGGGGGCCCCTACAATGAGCAGTTCTTC
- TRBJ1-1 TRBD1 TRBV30 CAWRTGGTEAFF TGTGCCTGGAGGACAGGGGGCACTGAAGCTTTCTTT